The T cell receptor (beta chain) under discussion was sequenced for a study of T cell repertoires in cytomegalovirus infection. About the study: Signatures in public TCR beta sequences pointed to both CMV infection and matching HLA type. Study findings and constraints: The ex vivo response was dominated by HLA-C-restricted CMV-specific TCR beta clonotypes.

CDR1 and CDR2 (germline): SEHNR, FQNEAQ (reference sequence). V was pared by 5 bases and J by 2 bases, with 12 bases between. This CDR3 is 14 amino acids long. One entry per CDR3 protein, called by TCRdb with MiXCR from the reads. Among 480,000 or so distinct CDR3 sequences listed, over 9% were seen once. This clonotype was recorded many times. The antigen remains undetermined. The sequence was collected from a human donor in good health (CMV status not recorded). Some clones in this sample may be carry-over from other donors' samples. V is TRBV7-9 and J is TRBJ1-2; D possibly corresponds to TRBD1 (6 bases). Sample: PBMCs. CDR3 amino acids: CASSRADSNYGYTF. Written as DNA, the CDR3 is TGTGCCAGCAGCCGAGCGGACAGCAACTATGGCTACACCTTC.